The rows below give T cell receptor beta chains drawn from one sample of a study of human T cells and chemical hapten exposure. TCRdb reprocessed the RACE reads via MiXCR and lists one record per CDR3 protein. Of 180,000 or so distinct CDR3 sequences in the sample, about 14% are singletons; the top ten hold around 1.7%. The sample was whole blood, taken in connection with sensitization to the hapten diphenylcyclopropenone (DPC). These receptors all come from a woman in her twenties or thirties with alopecia areata. Some clones in this sample may be carry-over from other donors' samples. CDR3s include the opening cysteine and the closing phenylalanine or tryptophan. D genes are given only for firm matches. A clone size is listed for some rows: how often the clone was seen (once, few, many), or a class if it is expanded.

TGTGCCAGCAGCCGGTCAGTTCATGCGCCCCAGCATTTT | CASSRSVHAPQHF | many | NA | TRBJ1-5 | TRBV2
TGTGCCAGCAGCTTCGGACAGGTCCTCGGGGCTTTCTTT | CASSFGQVLGAFF | NA | TRBD1 | TRBJ1-1 | TRBV7-2
TGTGCCAGCAGCCAACTTACTAGCACAGATACGCAGTATTTT | CASSQLTSTDTQYF | few | NA | TRBJ2-3 | TRBV7-3
TGTGCCAGCAGTTTGGGGACGCTTTCCTACAATGAGCAGTTCTTC | CASSLGTLSYNEQFF | NA | NA | TRBJ2-1 | TRBV12-3/TRBV12-4
TGTGCCAGCAGCTTAGGTGCTAACTATGGCTACACCTTC | CASSLGANYGYTF | many | NA | TRBJ1-2 | TRBV7-2
TGCAGTGCTAGAGTACAATACAATGAGCAGTTCTTC | CSARVQYNEQFF | NA | NA | TRBJ2-1 | TRBV20-1
TGCAGTGCTAGAGGTTGGGACAGGAGGTCAAAAAAGGTCTTC | CSARGWDRRSKKVF | NA | TRBD1 | TRBJ2-1 | TRBV20-1
TGTGCCAGCAGCGCGACAGGGGGGAGCTCCTACGAGCAGTACTTC | CASSATGGSSYEQYF | many | TRBD1 | TRBJ2-7 | TRBV7-3
TGTGCCAGCAGAACTGGGGAGGGGGGCTACACCTTC | CASRTGEGGYTF | NA | NA | TRBJ1-2 | TRBV6-6
TGTGCTAGTGCCCTCCTCCTCGGACAGGGGGTCTACAATGAGCAGTTCTTC | CASALLLGQGVYNEQFF | NA | TRBD1 | TRBJ2-1 | TRBV12-5
TGTGCCAGCAGCTTAGTTCTGGGGCTGGACACTGAAGCTTTCTTT | CASSLVLGLDTEAFF | many | NA | TRBJ1-1 | TRBV7-2
TGTGCCAGCAGCCAAGATTCTTCCGGGACGGACACCGTCTACGAGCAGTACTTC | CASSQDSSGTDTVYEQYF | many | NA | TRBJ2-7 | TRBV4-2
TGTGCCAGCAGTCGCCGGACAGTCAGCCAAGAGACCCAGTACTTC | CASSRRTVSQETQYF | few | NA | TRBJ2-5 | TRBV12-3/TRBV12-4
TGCGCCAGCAGCCAAGCCCTAGCGGGAGGCACCGGGGAGCTGTTTTTT | CASSQALAGGTGELFF | NA | TRBD2 | TRBJ2-2 | TRBV4-1
TGTGCCAGCAGCCCCAGACCCAGAGACTATGGCTACACCTTC | CASSPRPRDYGYTF | NA | NA | TRBJ1-2 | TRBV7-8
TGTGCCAGCAGTCCGCAATCGACGGATACCTATGGCTACACCTTC | CASSPQSTDTYGYTF | NA | NA | TRBJ1-2 | TRBV12-3/TRBV12-4
TGTGCCAGCAGTCCTCCCGGACAGGGTTGGGCCGGGGAGCTGTTTTTT | CASSPPGQGWAGELFF | many | TRBD1 | TRBJ2-2 | TRBV28
TGCAGCGTTGCGCAGACGAACACTGAAGCTTTCTTT | CSVAQTNTEAFF | NA | NA | TRBJ1-1 | TRBV29-1
TGCAGCGTTGAAGATCGGGACAGAGGGGGCTACACCTTC | CSVEDRDRGGYTF | NA | TRBD1 | TRBJ1-2 | TRBV29-1
TGTGCCAGCAGCCTACAGACGGGGGAGCAGTACTTC | CASSLQTGEQYF | NA | NA | TRBJ2-7 | TRBV7-9